Presented here are 21 T cell receptor beta chains from one specimen sequenced in a study of T-cell memory formation after mild COVID-19 (TCRdb year 2021). Libraries were prepared through 5' RACE. TCRdb shows the sequencer as Illumina NovaSeq 6000. The public reads were run again by TCRdb, first through fastp at Q25 and then through MiXCR, and only productive beta chains were kept. Each entry merges the rows of one CDR3 protein and shows their most common DNA and genes. Within this sample are about 360,000 distinct CDR3 sequences, with 10% to 15% of them counted one time only. 20% to 25% of the sample goes to the ten largest clones. Source material: PBMCs or a T cell subset sorted from them (not recorded which). Receptors originate from a man aged 18 to 29 who had mild COVID-19 (a few samples of this study predate the infection). The sample titles of this study are shuffled in the database, so cell type and time point are left out; the donor was told from shared clones.

This clonotype was seen ten or more times. The CDR3 loop is CSANTGSVSEQYF. The CDR3 DNA follows: TGCAGTGCTAATACAGGGTCGGTTAGCGAGCAGTACTTC. This chain connects TRBV20-1 to TRBJ2-7; maybe TRBD1 (6 bases). V lost 4 bases, J lost 6 bases, and 16 bases lay in between. The CDR3 is 13 residues long. CDR1 and CDR2 from the germline V gene are DFQATT and SNEGSKA (reference sequence).

The rearrangement links TRBV7-6 to TRBJ2-5; TRBD2 aligns across 7 bases. V shed 4 bases and J 0 bases; nucleotides not matched to a gene: 5. The length of the CDR3 is 15 residues. Germline V CDR1 and CDR2: SGHVS, FNYEAQ. CDR3 DNA: TGTGCCAGCAGCTCCGCGGCGGGGGACCAAGAGACCCAGTACTTC. It codes for CASSSAAGDQETQYF.

V and J are TRBV7-2 and TRBJ2-7, with 9 bases aligning to TRBD1. Germline CDR1 SGHTA, CDR2 FQGNSA. CDR3 length: 14 residues. J gave up 3 bases and V 5 bases, and 5 bases lay outside the gene matches. The CDR3 region has the DNA TGTGCCAGCAGCCCTCGGGACAGGGACTACGAGCAGTACTTC. Translation: CASSPRDRDYEQYF.

The chain is built from TRBV27 and TRBJ2-7; D is undetermined. The CDR3 spans 14 residues. Germline values: CDR1 MNHEY, CDR2 SMNVEV (reference sequence). Trimming cost V 1 base and J 2 bases, with 9 bases left between them. For the CDR3, the DNA is TGTGCCAGCAGTTTATTTCCGGGCCCCTACGAGCAGTACTTC. Its protein is CASSLFPGPYEQYF.

This clonotype has more than one count but fewer than ten. J is TRBJ2-2 and V is TRBV20-1, with a tentative D call TRBD2 (6 bases). The CDR3 is 15 amino acids. Germline assignment: CDR1 DFQATT and CDR2 SNEGSKA (reference sequence). Deletions cut 1 base from V and 1 base from J, with 10 bases between. The CDR3 DNA reads TGCAGTGCTAGAGCGGGACTCTTGAACACCGGGGAGCTGTTTTTT. Translated: CSARAGLLNTGELFF.

This clonotype has more than one count but fewer than ten. This chain connects TRBV6-2 or TRBV6-3 to TRBJ1-5; D not resolved. V was cut by 4 bases and J by 0 bases, with 10 bases left in between. The germline V gene encodes CDR1 MNHEY and CDR2 SVGEGT. There are 15 residues in the CDR3. In nucleotides, the CDR3 is TGTGCCAGCAGTTCCGGACTGATTAGCAATCAGCCCCAGCATTTT. Protein product: CASSSGLISNQPQHF.

This clonotype showed up just a few times. The CDR3 is CASSQEGGEQFF. CDR3 nucleotide sequence: TGCGCCAGCAGCCAAGAAGGGGGGGAGCAGTTCTTC. The V and J genes are TRBV4-3 and TRBJ2-1; D is perhaps TRBD1 or TRBD2 (6 bases each). Germline CDR1 LGHNA, CDR2 YSLEER. The germline V and J ends were trimmed by 0 bases and 10 bases, with 7 bases remaining between them. This CDR3 spans 12 amino acids.

Ten or more counts support this clonotype. The V gene is TRBV20-1, the J gene TRBJ2-3; 14 nucleotides line up with TRBD2. The CDR3 length is 15 residues. The germline V gene has CDR1 DFQATT and CDR2 SNEGSKA (reference sequence). In nucleotides, the CDR3 is TGCAGCATGAGACTAGCGGGGGGGGGCACAGATACGCAGTATTTT. This encodes CSMRLAGGGTDTQYF.

This clonotype was detected a few times. The rearrangement links TRBV10-3 to TRBJ2-1, with TRBD1 matching over 9 bases. Germline V gives CDR1 ENHRY, CDR2 SYGVKD. J gave up 7 bases and V 6 bases, and 4 bases lay outside the gene matches. CDR3 length: 13 amino acids. The CDR3 DNA reads TGTGCCATCAGGGGACAGGGATCAAATGAGCAGTTCTTC. This translates into CAIRGQGSNEQFF.

J is TRBJ1-5 and V is TRBV15; 7 bases map to TRBD1. The CDR3 length is 13 residues. Unmatched junction bases numbered 7, after V lost 8 bases and J lost 6 bases. Germline assignment: CDR1 LNHNV and CDR2 YYDKDF (reference sequence). CDR3 sequence reads: CATGTEVGQPQHF. CDR3 in DNA: TGTGCCACCGGGACAGAAGTCGGTCAGCCCCAGCATTTT.

This clonotype was recorded a few times. The chain links TRBV7-2 to TRBJ2-3; TRBD2 matches 14 bases. The germline CDR1 and CDR2 sequences are SGHTA and FQGNSA. This CDR3 region has 16 residues. The junction had 6 bases not matched to a gene; V was cut back by 5 bases and J by 5 bases. Written as DNA, the CDR3 is TGTGCCAGCAGCACGGGACTAGCGGGGGCGATAGATACGCAGTATTTT. It is translated as CASSTGLAGAIDTQYF.

This clonotype has at least ten counts. This rearrangement joins TRBV4-1 to TRBJ2-7; 9 nucleotides align to TRBD1. The V and J ends lost 0 bases and 9 bases, in that order; junction bases with no gene match: 6. This CDR3 has 14 amino acids. Per the germline V gene, CDR1 is MGHRA and CDR2 is YSYEKL. CDR3 residues: CASSQDRTGEAQYV. As DNA, the CDR3 is TGCGCCAGCAGCCAAGATCGGACAGGGGAGGCGCAGTACGTC.

The chain is built from TRBV19 and TRBJ2-1; D is ambiguous. This CDR3 region has 16 residues. V was shortened by 7 bases and J by 1 base, with 17 bases between the two germline ends. CDR1 and CDR2 from the germline V gene are LNHDA and SQIVND (reference sequence). The CDR3 here is CASKSDPGNSYNEQFF. The CDR3 coding sequence is TGTGCCAGTAAGAGCGACCCTGGAAATTCCTACAATGAGCAGTTCTTC.

This clonotype appeared a few times. V usage is TRBV12-3 or TRBV12-4 and J usage is TRBJ2-2, with 11 bases that match TRBD1. The CDR3 runs to 16 residues. J was trimmed by 6 bases and V by 5 bases; bases with no gene match: 8. CDR3 amino acids: CASSPWTGGAAGELFF. As DNA, the CDR3 is TGTGCCAGCAGTCCCTGGACAGGGGGCGCGGCCGGGGAGCTGTTTTTT.

This clonotype was found many times. The rearrangement joins TRBV20-1 to TRBJ2-2; D unresolved. The CDR3 spans 14 residues. Germline V lookup: CDR1 DFQATT, CDR2 SNEGSKA (reference sequence). Deletions cut 1 base from V and 6 bases from J, with 12 bases between. The CDR3 sequence is CSARAPTFSGELFF. CDR3 in DNA: TGCAGTGCTAGAGCCCCGACATTTTCCGGGGAGCTGTTTTTT.

The chain carries TRBV20-1 and TRBJ2-3, with 10 nucleotides matching TRBD2. Per the germline V gene, CDR1 is DFQATT and CDR2 is SNEGSKA (reference sequence). Germline trimming cut 3 bases from V and 4 bases from J; bases unmatched to any gene: 7. This CDR3 contains 15 residues. CDR3 residues: CSASVLAGLSDTQYF. The CDR3 bases are TGCAGTGCTAGCGTACTAGCGGGGTTGTCAGATACGCAGTATTTT.

In the case of this clonotype: A much larger clonotype is one base distant, so this may be a read error. V usage is TRBV4-1 and J usage is TRBJ2-1, with D possibly being TRBD1 or TRBD2 (5 bases each). The germline gives CDR1 MGHRA, CDR2 YSYEKL. The CDR3 covers 12 residues. In DNA, the CDR3 is TGCGCCAGCATCCAAGGGACGCTTGAGCAGTTCTTC. Protein product: CASIQGTLEQFF.

The CDR3 region is CASSSRDLVRTEAFF. CDR3 nucleotides: TGTGCCAGCAGTTCACGGGACCTCGTGCGGACTGAAGCTTTCTTT. The chain links TRBV28 to TRBJ1-1; TRBD1 is a possible D gene (5 bases). Germline V gene data show CDR1 as MDHEN and CDR2 as SYDVKM. This CDR3 has 15 amino acids. With 4 bases removed from V and 5 bases from J, the gap between germline ends came to 17 bases.

This clonotype was detected a few times. V and J are TRBV5-1 and TRBJ1-1, with D tentatively TRBD1 (5 bases). The CDR3 contains 15 residues. CDR1 and CDR2 from the germline V gene are SGHRS and YFSETQ. The V and J ends lost 5 bases and 3 bases respectively, with 17 bases between them. The CDR3 DNA reads TGCGCCAGCAGGGAAGGGACGGCTGGAGACACTGAAGCTTTCTTT. Protein sequence: CASREGTAGDTEAFF.

This clonotype has just a few counts. The gene calls are TRBV7-2 and TRBJ1-5; 10 bases agree with TRBD1. Trimming at V came to 5 bases and at J to 5 bases, leaving 0 bases not matched to a gene. The CDR3 covers 13 residues. Per germline, CDR1 SGHTA and CDR2 FQGNSA. DNA of the CDR3: TGTGCCAGCAGCGGACAGGGGGATCAGCCCCAGCATTTT. Translated: CASSGQGDQPQHF.

This clonotype has just a few counts. The chain couples TRBV4-1 to TRBJ2-7; the match to TRBD1 covers 7 bases. This CDR3 region has 13 residues. Germline trimming cut 1 base from V and 6 bases from J; bases unmatched to any gene: 3. Germline V CDR1 and CDR2: MGHRA, YSYEKL. In DNA form, the CDR3 reads TGCGCCAGCAGCCAAGGGGACAGCCCCGAGCAGTACTTC. Translated, it gives CASSQGDSPEQYF.